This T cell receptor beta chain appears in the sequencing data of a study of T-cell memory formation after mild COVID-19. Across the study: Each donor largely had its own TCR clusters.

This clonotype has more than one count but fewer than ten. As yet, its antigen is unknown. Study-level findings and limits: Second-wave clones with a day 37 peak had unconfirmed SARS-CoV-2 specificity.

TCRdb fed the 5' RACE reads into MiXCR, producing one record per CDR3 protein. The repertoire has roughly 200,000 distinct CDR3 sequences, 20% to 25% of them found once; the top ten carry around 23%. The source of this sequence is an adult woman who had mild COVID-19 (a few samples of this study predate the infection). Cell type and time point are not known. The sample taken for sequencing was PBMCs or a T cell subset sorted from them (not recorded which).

CDR3 sequence: CASSIYGNANYGYTF. The CDR3 DNA is TGTGCCAGTAGTATTTACGGGAACGCTAACTATGGCTACACCTTC. This sequence joins TRBV19 and TRBJ1-2; unclear D gene. With 3 bases removed from V and 0 bases from J, the gap between germline ends came to 11 bases. CDR1 LNHDA and CDR2 SQIVND come from the germline V gene (reference sequence). The CDR3 extends over 15 amino acids. Filled out from reference TRBV19 and TRBJ1-2, the complete variable domain reads DGGITQSPKYLFRKEGQNVTLSCEQNLNHDAMYWYRQDPGQGLRLIYYSQIVNDFQKGDIAEGYSVSREKKESFPLTVTSAQKNPTAFYLCASSIYGNANYGYTFGSGTRLTVV.